One and the same sample provided the 25 T cell receptor beta chains below, sequenced in a study of blood T cell repertoires in COVID-19. TCRdb's copy holds only in-frame clones and misses some; the assay was immunoSEQ multiplex PCR. The repertoire has about 74,000 clones, around 75% of them found once; the top ten carry about 21%. The sample was peripheral blood. These TCRs come from a man between 65 and 85 years old with acute or convalescent COVID-19.

The chain couples TRBV18 to TRBJ2-2; 9 bases are shared with TRBD2. CDR1 and CDR2 (germline): KGHSH, LQKENI. CDR3 length: 15 residues. Unmatched junction bases numbered 9, after V lost 6 bases and J lost 7 bases. The CDR3 protein is CASSPGLASGGELFF. Written as DNA, the CDR3 is TGTGCCAGCTCCCCTGGACTAGCGAGTGGCGGGGAGCTGTTTTTT.

The V and J genes are TRBV15 and TRBJ2-2; TRBD2 is a possible D gene (5 bases). V was clipped by 1 base and J by 4 bases, with 10 bases between them. Germline assignment: CDR1 LNHNV and CDR2 YYDKDF (reference sequence). This CDR3 contains 15 residues. CDR3 sequence: CATSRVAGVTGELFF. The CDR3 DNA sequence: TGTGCCACCAGCAGAGTGGCCGGGGTCACCGGGGAGCTGTTTTTT.

The chain is built from TRBV6-1 and TRBJ2-7; 7 bases map to TRBD2. The CDR3 is 15 amino acids. After removal of 1 base from V and 2 bases from J, the junction contained 5 bases not matched to a gene. Germline assignment: CDR1 MNHNS and CDR2 SASEGT. The CDR3 DNA reads as TGTGCCAGCAGTGAAGGCGGGAGCACAACCTACGAGCAGTACTTC. This sequence encodes CASSEGGSTTYEQYF.

A single count supports this clone. J is TRBJ2-2 and V is TRBV7-2, with 11 bases aligning to TRBD2. The CDR3 runs to 15 residues. V lost 10 bases to trimming and J lost 6 bases; unmatched junction nucleotides: 10. Germline V CDR1 and CDR2: SGHTA, FQGNSA. The CDR3 DNA reads TGTGCCACCCCGACCGTAGCGGGAGGGGCCGGGGAGCTGTTTTTT. Encoded protein: CATPTVAGGAGELFF.

The rearrangement uses TRBV18 and TRBJ2-1; TRBD2 agrees at 14 bases. Germline loops: CDR1 KGHSH, CDR2 LQKENI. The length of the CDR3 is 17 residues. The V gene end was trimmed by 1 base and the J gene end by 7 bases; junction bases not matched to a gene: 6. This chain's CDR3 is CASSPRGLAGGGNEQFF. The CDR3 DNA reads as TGTGCCAGCTCACCACGCGGACTAGCGGGAGGAGGGAATGAGCAGTTCTTC.

This chain links TRBV5-6 with TRBJ1-3; 8 bases match TRBD1. Germline CDR1 is SGHDT and CDR2 is YYEEEE. V was pared by 7 bases and J by 2 bases, with 5 bases of the junction left unmatched. The CDR3 is made up of 14 amino acids. The CDR3 sequence is CASSWTGTGNTIYF. CDR3 sequence (DNA): TGTGCCAGCTCTTGGACAGGGACTGGAAACACCATATATTTT. The full variable domain, its missing parts supplied by reference TRBV5-6 and TRBJ1-3, is DAGVTQSPTHLIKTRGQQVTLRCSPKSGHDTVSWYQQALGQGPQFIFQYYEEEERQRGNFPDRFSGHQFPNYSSELNVNALLLGDSALYLCASSWTGTGNTIYFGEGSWLTVV.

This clone has a handful of counts. The J gene is TRBJ1-5, the V gene TRBV4-3; D not resolved. Deletions cut 4 bases from V and 1 base from J, with 11 bases between. Germline V lookup: CDR1 LGHNA, CDR2 YSLEER. This CDR3 is 15 amino acids long. The CDR3 is CASSPGPGSNQPQHF. The CDR3 DNA reads TGCGCCAGCAGCCCAGGCCCGGGGAGCAATCAGCCCCAGCATTTT.

As concerns this clone: Relative to the germline gene, one junction end is altered; a read error may explain this. This sequence joins TRBV7-7 and TRBJ2-5; the D gene is possibly TRBD2 (6 bases). Germline lookup yields CDR1 SSHAT and CDR2 FNYEAQ (reference sequence). The CDR3 runs 15 residues. CDR3 DNA: TGTGCTAGCAGCCGCTACTCCGGGAGTGGAGAGACCCAGTACTTC. Its protein product is CASSRYSGSGETQYF.

This clone was detected a few times. V gene TRBV7-9 combines with J gene TRBJ1-4; 7 positions match TRBD1. The CDR3 consists of 14 residues. The germline V gene has CDR1 SEHNR and CDR2 FQNEAQ (reference sequence). Germline trimming cut 5 bases from V and 8 bases from J; bases unmatched to any gene: 8. CDR3 region: CASSPTGVSEKLFF. The CDR3 DNA reads TGTGCCAGCAGCCCAACAGGGGTTAGCGAAAAACTGTTTTTT.

This clone was seen only a few times. This rearrangement joins TRBV19 to TRBJ2-7; D is perhaps TRBD2 (6 bases). This CDR3 spans 11 amino acids. With 7 bases removed from V and 5 bases from J, the gap between germline ends came to 9 bases. CDR1 and CDR2 from the germline V gene are LNHDA and SQIVND (reference sequence). The CDR3 bases are TGTGCCAGTACCTGGGAGGACGAGCAGTACTTC. Translated: CASTWEDEQYF.

The chain combines TRBV5-4 with TRBJ1-2, with D possibly being TRBD1 (5 bases). Trimming took 2 bases from V and 4 from J, leaving 15 bases between them. Looked up from germline, CDR1 is SGHNT and CDR2 is YYREEE (reference sequence). CDR3 length: 15 residues. The CDR3 protein is CASSFQGVGVYGYTF. Written as DNA, the CDR3 is TGTGCCAGCAGCTTCCAAGGGGTAGGAGTCTATGGCTACACCTTC.

The rearrangement links TRBV24-1 to TRBJ2-1, with 9 bases lining up with TRBD1. CDR1 and CDR2 from the germline V gene are KGHDR and SFDVKD. The CDR3 consists of 13 residues. V shed 9 bases and J 4 bases; nucleotides not matched to a gene: 3. CDR3 residues: CATQGTGYNEQFF. CDR3 DNA sequence: TGTGCCACCCAGGGGACAGGGTACAATGAGCAGTTCTTC.

The chain has TRBV2 and TRBJ1-2; D perhaps matches TRBD1 (6 bases). Trimming took 3 bases from V and 4 from J, leaving 12 bases between them. There are 14 residues in the CDR3. The V gene's germline CDR1 is SNHLY and CDR2 FYNNEI. CDR3 amino acids: CASSDRQAAYGYTF. Here the CDR3 DNA reads TGTGCCAGCAGTGACCGACAGGCAGCCTATGGCTACACCTTC.

The rearrangement links TRBV11-2 to TRBJ2-7; 11 nucleotides line up with TRBD2. V gave up 4 bases and J gave up 6 bases; unmatched junction bases: 8. This CDR3 spans 15 amino acids. Germline V CDR1 and CDR2: SGHAT, FQNNGV. CDR3 bases: TGTGCCAGCAGCTCTAGCGGGAGGAGTGTGCCCGAGCAGTACTTC. It encodes CASSSSGRSVPEQYF. Using reference TRBV11-2 and TRBJ2-7 for the parts outside the CDR3, the full variable domain is EAGVAQSPRYKIIEKRQSVAFWCNPISGHATLYWYQQILGQGPKLLIQFQNNGVVDDSQLPKDRFSAERLKGVDSTLKIQPAKLEDSAVYLCASSSSGRSVPEQYFGPGTRLTVT.

This chain connects TRBV6-4 to TRBJ2-3; D gene uncertain. The CDR3 totals 13 residues. Germline lookup yields CDR1 MRHNA and CDR2 SNTAGT. Trimming left V 2 bases short and J 5 bases short, with 8 bases between. CDR3 sequence: CASSDQAGDTQYF. CDR3 coding DNA: TGTGCCAGCAGTGACCAAGCCGGAGATACGCAGTATTTT.

The chain links TRBV29-1 to TRBJ2-3; TRBD1 might be the D (8 bases). Germline values: CDR1 SQVTM, CDR2 ANQGSEA. The V end was cut by 4 bases, the J end by 4 bases, with 24 bases between. The CDR3 contains 17 residues. This CDR3 is CSVVGRQGKGGSDTQYF. The DNA for the CDR3 is TGCAGCGTTGTAGGACGACAGGGGAAGGGGGGGTCAGATACGCAGTATTTT.

This clone was seen a single time. The J gene is TRBJ2-7, the V gene TRBV15, with TRBD1 as a possible D gene (9 bases). V lost 5 bases, J lost 2 bases, and 34 bases lay in between. The CDR3 spans 21 residues. Germline CDR1 and CDR2: LNHNV and YYDKDF (reference sequence). The chain's CDR3 is CATSSAYRTGAKAGVPYEQYF. In DNA form, the CDR3 reads TGTGCCACCAGCTCCGCTTACCGGACAGGGGCGAAAGCGGGGGTACCCTACGAGCAGTACTTC.

This rearrangement joins TRBV10-3 to TRBJ1-2; 11 bases agree with TRBD1. CDR3 length equals 16 residues. V was pared by 3 bases and J by 8 bases, with 11 bases of the junction left unmatched. The germline V gene encodes CDR1 ENHRY and CDR2 SYGVKD. CDR3 amino acids: CAISDPGTGGFGGYTF. CDR3 in DNA: TGTGCCATCAGTGATCCCGGGACAGGGGGGTTCGGCGGCTACACCTTC.

This rearrangement joins TRBV29-1 to TRBJ1-4; TRBD1 matches at 7 bases. The germline V gene has CDR1 SQVTM and CDR2 ANQGSEA. J gave up 4 bases and V 3 bases, and 5 bases lay outside the gene matches. The CDR3 has 14 residues. In DNA, the CDR3 is TGCAGCGTTGATCTCCAGGGGGGTAATGAAAAACTGTTTTTT. Amino acids: CSVDLQGGNEKLFF.

The chain employs TRBV27 and TRBJ2-3; maybe TRBD1 (6 bases). This CDR3 is 14 amino acids long. The V gene's germline CDR1 is MNHEY and CDR2 SMNVEV (reference sequence). V lost 5 bases, J lost 2 bases, and 11 bases lay in between. CDR3 bases: TGTGCCAGCAGTCCCCGGGACAACACAGATACGCAGTATTTT. Amino acid sequence: CASSPRDNTDTQYF.

This clone was picked up a small number of times. The rearrangement links TRBV28 to TRBJ2-7; possibly TRBD2 for D (6 bases). V was cut by 6 bases and J by 4 bases, with 19 bases left in between. The CDR3 runs to 15 residues. Germline assignment: CDR1 MDHEN and CDR2 SYDVKM. CDR3 region: CASSPDLGGTYEQYF. The DNA of the CDR3 is TGTGCCAGCAGCCCGGACTTGGGGGGTACTTACGAGCAGTACTTC.

CDR3 coding DNA: TGTGCCAGCAGTCGTTTTGGGGCTAGCGGGGAGAGGGAGCAGTTCTTC. Translating gives CASSRFGASGEREQFF. The chain couples TRBV3-1 (or the pseudogene TRBV3-2) to TRBJ2-1; the match to TRBD2 covers 9 bases. The ends lost 6 bases at V and 10 bases at J; junction bases unmatched: 16. CDR1 is LGHDT and CDR2 is YNNKEL in the germline V gene (reference sequence). This CDR3 is built from 16 residues.

The chain couples TRBV28 to TRBJ2-6, with D hard to call. This CDR3 spans 16 amino acids. The V end lost 2 bases, the J end lost 3 bases, and 11 bases lay between the germline ends. The V gene's germline CDR1 is MDHEN and CDR2 SYDVKM. The CDR3 is CASSLAAVYGANVLTF. CDR3 nucleotide sequence: TGTGCCAGCAGTTTAGCGGCGGTCTATGGGGCCAACGTCCTGACTTTC.

Points on this clone: Different DNA sequences within this sample yield the same CDR3. The chain carries TRBV5-4 and TRBJ2-7; TRBD2 matches 10 bases. Germline V gene lookup returns CDR1 SGHNT and CDR2 YYREEE (reference sequence). V lost 0 bases, J lost 2 bases, and 2 bases stayed unmatched. This CDR3 is built from 15 residues. The CDR3 loop is CASSLELAGAYEQYF. Written as DNA, the CDR3 is TGTGCCAGCAGCTTGGAGCTAGCGGGGGCCTACGAGCAGTACTTC.

To note about this clone: The junction and the germline gene differ at one end; a read error may be behind it. The CDR3 nucleotides read TGTGCCAGCAGCTTAAAAGGGGTGAATACTGAAGCTTTCTTT. Translated, it gives CASSLKGVNTEAFF. V usage is TRBV7-2 and J usage is TRBJ1-1; D is perhaps TRBD1 (5 bases). Germline assignment: CDR1 SGHTA and CDR2 FQGNSA. The CDR3 is 14 amino acids.